This TCR beta chain was observed in a study of Graves' ophthalmopathy and Graves' hyperthyroidism. Per the germline V gene, CDR1 is SNHLY and CDR2 is FYNNEI. The length of the CDR3 is 16 residues. V was cut by 7 bases and J by 2 bases, with 18 bases left in between. Hyperthyroidism was new, under 2 months, in patients aged 18 to 65. RNA transcripts served as template for amplifying TCR beta CDR3 sequences. Investigators did first-round RT-PCR with HTBI primers, then second-round multiplex PCR. In TCRdb, the multiplex PCR reads were re-called with MiXCR into one record per CDR3 protein. The table records about 1.2 million distinct CDR3 sequences, about 36% of them present only once.

The receptor comes from an adult man with Graves' hyperthyroidism. Sequences were obtained from peripheral blood or thyroid tissue (not recorded which). V gene TRBV2 combines with J gene TRBJ1-3, with D perhaps matching TRBD1 (5 bases). CDR3 residues: CASTSGRVLPGNTIYF. CDR3 in DNA: TGTGCCAGCACTTCTGGCAGGGTACTCCCTGGAAACACCATATATTTT.